This T cell receptor beta chain was sequenced during a study of blood T cell repertoires in COVID-19. About the research overall: Samples of COVID-19 (acute and convalescent) were obtained from the United States, Italy and Spain.

In the original analysis: By means of reference gene primer amplification, nucleated cell counts were estimated. Sequenced by immunoSEQ multiplex PCR; TCRdb stores in-frame clones only, minus some. The V and J calls and clone size come from that table; D and trimming were worked out from the DNA. The sample consists of 150,000 or so clones, under 85% of them appearing once. Germline-derived CDR1 and CDR2 are SEHNR and FQNEAQ (reference sequence). The CDR3 extends over 13 amino acids. Trimming took off 2 bases at V and 2 bases at J, with 7 bases between the two ends. The source is a man between 65 and 85 years old who had recovered from COVID-19. The sample comprised peripheral blood. The chain uses TRBV7-9 and TRBJ2-7, with a possible D match to TRBD1 (5 bases). The CDR3 DNA reads TGTGCCAGCAGCTTACAGGGTACCTACGAGCAGTACTTC. Translating gives CASSLQGTYEQYF.